This entry features one T cell receptor beta chain sequence. Its cognate antigen is unknown. TCR beta libraries were prepared from cDNA with unique molecular identifiers. TCRdb re-called the PCR reads through MiXCR, storing one row per CDR3 protein. Altogether 740,000 or so distinct CDR3 sequences are present, around 53% being singletons, with the ten largest covering approximately 4.5%. The record originates from a study of post-analysis software for immune sequencing data. Study information: Relapsing-remitting, secondary progressive and progressive-relapsing multiple sclerosis were all included among the disease courses. Study-wide results and caveats: Controls showed lower frequencies than patients for roughly five TRBV segments, and TRBV5-6, TRBV5-1 and TRBV20-1 were among these. Co-batched samples clustered tightly together by F measure.

CDR3 length: 17 amino acids. The V segment lost 1 base and the J segment 8 bases; nucleotides outside the gene matches: 10. CDR1 and CDR2 from the germline V gene are SEHNR and FQNEAQ (reference sequence). This clonotype was obtained from a girl aged 10-17 years with multiple sclerosis. Source material: blood. The rearrangement uses TRBV7-9 and TRBJ2-5, with 13 bases matching TRBD2. CDR3: CASSLVRTSGGPATQYF. For the CDR3, the DNA is TGTGCCAGCAGCTTAGTCCGGACTAGCGGGGGCCCTGCCACCCAGTACTTC.